These T cell receptor beta chains were read from a single sample in a study of graft-versus-host responses after intestinal transplantation. Repertoires were generated with immunoSEQ multiplex PCR, while TCRdb's copy carries only in-frame clones and drops some. The profile covers about 85,000 clones, with roughly 80% appearing a single time and roughly 0.8% taken by the ten largest. Antigens of these TCRs are unknown. The starting material was unstimulated CD4+ T cells sorted from spleen or lymph node cells, obtained before intestinal transplant. The receptor set was obtained from a human donor who received an intestinal transplant. Both conserved end residues are part of each CDR3. Fields, in order: V gene, clone size, J gene, D gene, CDR3 DNA, CDR3 protein. D genes are given only for firm matches. The size field is filled for only some rows; it gives once, few, many or a size class.

>TRBV27|.|TRBJ2-7|TRBD2
TGTGCCAGCAGGCGGGGACTAGCCTACGAGCAGTACTTC
CASRRGLAYEQYF
>TRBV28|.|TRBJ2-3|TRBD1
TGTGCCAGCAGCGGTGGACAGGCCTCCACAGATACGCAGTATTTT
CASSGGQASTDTQYF
>TRBV28|.|TRBJ1-5|TRBD1
TGTGCCAGCCGGACAGGAGGCCATCAGCCCCAGCATTTT
CASRTGGHQPQHF
>TRBV11-3|.|TRBJ2-5|TRBD1
TGTGCCAGCAGCTTAGGCAGGGGGCCTGGGGAGACCCAGTACTTC
CASSLGRGPGETQYF
>TRBV9|.|TRBJ2-3|.
TGTGCCAGCAGCGTCTCACTTCTTAGCACAGATACGCAGTATTTT
CASSVSLLSTDTQYF
>TRBV30|few|TRBJ1-4|.
TGTGCCTGGAACGAGGGACAAAGGGCGCTGTTTTTT
CAWNEGQRALFF
>TRBV28|.|TRBJ2-7|.
TGTGCCAGCAGTTCGTTGAGTCTTGCCTACGAGCAGTACTTC
CASSSLSLAYEQYF
>TRBV5-1|.|TRBJ2-5|.
TGCGCCAGCAGCTTGAGCGGTCCCCAGTACTTC
CASSLSGPQYF
>TRBV6-1|.|TRBJ1-1|.
TGTGCCAGCAGTGAAACGTTCTGGAGGGGCGCTGAAGCTTTCTTT
CASSETFWRGAEAFF
>TRBV29-1|.|TRBJ1-2|TRBD1
TGCAGCGTTGAACGGGACAGGGGTGGCTACACCTTC
CSVERDRGGYTF
>TRBV5-4|.|TRBJ2-1|TRBD2
TGTGCCAGCAGCTTGGGACTAGCGGACAATGAGCAGTTCTTC
CASSLGLADNEQFF